A selection of T cell receptor beta chains follows, all from one sample in a study of blood T cells in healthy people across ages. Via MiXCR, TCRdb re-called the 5' RACE reads, giving one row per CDR3 protein. Seen here are 780,000 or so distinct CDR3 sequences, 53% observed once, and the top ten hold approximately 41%. Sequencing used blood. The source of these receptors is a man older than 75 in good health. Both conserved end residues are part of each CDR3. Each record gives: J gene, V gene, clone size, D gene, CDR3 DNA, CDR3 protein. A D gene is named only where the DNA matches it firmly. Expanded clones are given a class, and other clones once, few, many or no size at all.

TRBJ2-5 TRBV4-1 . TRBD1 TGCGCCAGCAGCCAAGTTGGACAGGGTCGCAGGGAGACCCAGTACTTC CASSQVGQGRRETQYF
TRBJ2-7 TRBV12-3/TRBV12-4 many . TGTGCCAGCAGTTTAGCGGGAGGGGGCTACGAGCAGTACTTC CASSLAGGGYEQYF
TRBJ2-7 TRBV12-3/TRBV12-4 . TRBD2 TGTGCCAGCAGTTCCGCACGGGAGGGCCAGGCGGCCGAGCAGTACTTC CASSSAREGQAAEQYF
TRBJ2-7 TRBV9 . . TGTGCCAGCAGCCCAGAGGGGGGAGGGCCCAATGAGCAGTACTTC CASSPEGGGPNEQYF
TRBJ1-1 TRBV2 . . TGTGCCAGCAGACCACCCGGGACAAGAGTTTTCACTGAAGCTTTCTTT CASRPPGTRVFTEAFF
TRBJ2-1 TRBV5-1 . TRBD2 TGCGCCAGCAGCTTCCGGGCGGGAGGCCCATCCTACAATGAGCAGTTCTTC CASSFRAGGPSYNEQFF
TRBJ2-7 TRBV25-1 . TRBD2 TGTGCCAGCAGTGAAATCACTAGCGGGAGTTACGAGCAGTACTTC CASSEITSGSYEQYF
TRBJ2-1 TRBV7-3 . . TGTGCCAGCAGCTTAATGGGGGGTCTAGGACGGAATGAGCAGTTCTTC CASSLMGGLGRNEQFF
TRBJ2-7 TRBV12-3/TRBV12-4 once TRBD2 TGTGCCAGCAGTTCGGGACTAGCGGGGTACAATGAGCAGTACTTC CASSSGLAGYNEQYF
TRBJ2-1 TRBV7-9 . TRBD2 TGTGCCAGCAGCCCCAGCGTAAGAGTAGCGGGAGGTCGGAGCTCCTACAATGAGCAGTTCTTC CASSPSVRVAGGRSSYNEQFF
TRBJ2-1 TRBV6-5 . TRBD1 TGTGCCAGCAGGCCACCGGGACAGGGTTTAAGGAATGAGCAGTTCTTC CASRPPGQGLRNEQFF
TRBJ2-1 TRBV5-1 . . TGCGCCAGCAGCCCCGGGACTGCGGGCCATGAGCAGTTCTTC CASSPGTAGHEQFF
TRBJ2-7 TRBV7-2 . TRBD1 TGTGCCAGCAGTCTCGGGACAGGGGGACTCCTTGGCTACGAGCAGTACTTC CASSLGTGGLLGYEQYF
TRBJ2-1 TRBV21-1 . . TGTGCCAGCAGCGCAGACCCCAGGGGAAGCAACGGAGGAGTAGTTGTCTGTGAGCAGTTCTTC CASSADPRGSNGGVVVCEQFF
TRBJ2-1 TRBV12-3/TRBV12-4 . . TGTGCCAGCAGTTTATCACAAGCCGGGTACAATGAGCAGTTCTTC CASSLSQAGYNEQFF
TRBJ2-6 TRBV5-4 few . TGTGCCAGCAGCGGGGGGGCGGGAGTTGGTTCCGGGGCCAACGTCCTGACTTTC CASSGGAGVGSGANVLTF
TRBJ2-3 TRBV5-1 . . TGCGCCAGCAGCGAAGGGAGAGCGGGCGACAGATACGCGTATTTT CASSEGRAGDRYAYF
TRBJ1-1 TRBV25-1 . TRBD1 TGTGCCAGCAGTGTCATAACAGGGGGAGACACTGAAGCTTTCTTT CASSVITGGDTEAFF